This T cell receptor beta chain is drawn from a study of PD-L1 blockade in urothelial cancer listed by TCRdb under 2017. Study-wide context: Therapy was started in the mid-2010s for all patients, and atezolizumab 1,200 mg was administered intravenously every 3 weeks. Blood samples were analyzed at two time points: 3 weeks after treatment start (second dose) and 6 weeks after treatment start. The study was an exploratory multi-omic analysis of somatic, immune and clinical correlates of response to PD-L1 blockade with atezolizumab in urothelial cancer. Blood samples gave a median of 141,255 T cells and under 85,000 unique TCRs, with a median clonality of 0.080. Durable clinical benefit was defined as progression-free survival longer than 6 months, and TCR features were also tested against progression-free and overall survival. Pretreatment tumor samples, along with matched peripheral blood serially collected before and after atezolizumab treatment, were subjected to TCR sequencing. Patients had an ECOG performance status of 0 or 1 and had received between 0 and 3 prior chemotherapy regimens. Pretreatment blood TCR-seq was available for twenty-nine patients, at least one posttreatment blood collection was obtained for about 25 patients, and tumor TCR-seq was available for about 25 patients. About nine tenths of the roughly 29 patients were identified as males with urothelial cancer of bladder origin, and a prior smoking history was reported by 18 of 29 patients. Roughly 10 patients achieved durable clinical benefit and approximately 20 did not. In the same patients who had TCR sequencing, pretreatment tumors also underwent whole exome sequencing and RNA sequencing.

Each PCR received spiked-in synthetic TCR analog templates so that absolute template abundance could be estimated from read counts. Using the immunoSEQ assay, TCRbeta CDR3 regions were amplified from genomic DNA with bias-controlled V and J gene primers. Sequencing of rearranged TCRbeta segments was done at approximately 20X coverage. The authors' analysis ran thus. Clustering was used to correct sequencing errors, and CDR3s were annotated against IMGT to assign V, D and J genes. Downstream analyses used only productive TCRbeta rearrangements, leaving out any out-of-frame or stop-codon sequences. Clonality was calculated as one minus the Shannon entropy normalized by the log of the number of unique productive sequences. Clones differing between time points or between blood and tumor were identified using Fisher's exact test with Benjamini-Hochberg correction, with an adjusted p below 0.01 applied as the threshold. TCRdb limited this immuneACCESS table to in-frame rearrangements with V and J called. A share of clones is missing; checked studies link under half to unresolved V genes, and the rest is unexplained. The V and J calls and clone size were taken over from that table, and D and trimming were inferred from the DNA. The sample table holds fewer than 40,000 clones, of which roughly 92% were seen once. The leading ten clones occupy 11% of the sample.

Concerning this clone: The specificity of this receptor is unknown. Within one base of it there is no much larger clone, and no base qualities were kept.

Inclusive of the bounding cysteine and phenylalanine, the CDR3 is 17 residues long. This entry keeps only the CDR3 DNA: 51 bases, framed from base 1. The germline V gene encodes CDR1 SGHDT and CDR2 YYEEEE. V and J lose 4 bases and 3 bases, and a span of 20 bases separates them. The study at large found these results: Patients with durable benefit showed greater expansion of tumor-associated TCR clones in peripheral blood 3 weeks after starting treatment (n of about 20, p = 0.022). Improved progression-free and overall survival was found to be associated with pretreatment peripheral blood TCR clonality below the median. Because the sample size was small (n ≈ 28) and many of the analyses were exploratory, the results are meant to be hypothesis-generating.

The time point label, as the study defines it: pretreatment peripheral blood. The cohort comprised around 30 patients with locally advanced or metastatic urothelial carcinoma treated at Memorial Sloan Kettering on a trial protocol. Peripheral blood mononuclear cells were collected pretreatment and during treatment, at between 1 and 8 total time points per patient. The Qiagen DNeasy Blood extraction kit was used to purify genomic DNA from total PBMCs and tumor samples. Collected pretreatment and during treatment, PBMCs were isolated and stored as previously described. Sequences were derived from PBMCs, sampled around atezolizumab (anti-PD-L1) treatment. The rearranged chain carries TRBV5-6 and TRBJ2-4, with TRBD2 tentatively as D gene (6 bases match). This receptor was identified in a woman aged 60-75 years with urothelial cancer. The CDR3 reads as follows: CASSAEEGGLGKNIQYF. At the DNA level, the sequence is TGTGCCAGCAGCGCAGAGGAAGGAGGGTTGGGCAAAAACATTCAGTACTTC.